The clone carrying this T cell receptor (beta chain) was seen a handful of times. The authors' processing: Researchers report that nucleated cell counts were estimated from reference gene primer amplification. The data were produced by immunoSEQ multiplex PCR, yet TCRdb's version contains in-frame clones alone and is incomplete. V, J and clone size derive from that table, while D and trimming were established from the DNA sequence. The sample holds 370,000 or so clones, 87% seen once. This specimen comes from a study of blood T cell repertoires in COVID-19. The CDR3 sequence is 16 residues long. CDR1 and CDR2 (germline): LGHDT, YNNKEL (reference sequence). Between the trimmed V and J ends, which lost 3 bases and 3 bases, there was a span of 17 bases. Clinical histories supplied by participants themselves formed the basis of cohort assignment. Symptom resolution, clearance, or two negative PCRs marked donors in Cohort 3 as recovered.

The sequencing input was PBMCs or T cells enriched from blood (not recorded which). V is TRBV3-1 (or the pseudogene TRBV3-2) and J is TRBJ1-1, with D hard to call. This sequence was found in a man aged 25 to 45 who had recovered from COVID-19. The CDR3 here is CASSQLGSGSDTEAFF. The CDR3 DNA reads TGTGCCAGCAGCCAGTTGGGGAGCGGCAGCGACACTGAAGCTTTCTTT.